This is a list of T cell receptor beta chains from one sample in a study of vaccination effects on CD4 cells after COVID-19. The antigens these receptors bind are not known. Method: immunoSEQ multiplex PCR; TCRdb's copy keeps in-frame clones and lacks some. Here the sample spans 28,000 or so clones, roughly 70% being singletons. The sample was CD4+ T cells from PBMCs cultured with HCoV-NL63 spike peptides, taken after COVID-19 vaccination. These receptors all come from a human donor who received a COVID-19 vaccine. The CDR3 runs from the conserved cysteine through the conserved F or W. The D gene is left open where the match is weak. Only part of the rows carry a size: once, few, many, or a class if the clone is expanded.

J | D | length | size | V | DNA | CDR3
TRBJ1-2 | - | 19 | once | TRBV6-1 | TGTGCCAGCAGTGAAGCGATAACCTTCTACAGGGCCCACCACTATGGCTACACCTTC | CASSEAITFYRAHHYGYTF
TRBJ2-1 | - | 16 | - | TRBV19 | TGTGCCAGTAGGGCCCAACACGGAGGTGTCTACAATGAGCAGTTCTTC | CASRAQHGGVYNEQFF
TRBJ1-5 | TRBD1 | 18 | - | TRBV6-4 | TGTGCCAGCAGGGGACAGTCGGACAATACTTATAGCAATCAGCCCCAGCATTTT | CASRGQSDNTYSNQPQHF
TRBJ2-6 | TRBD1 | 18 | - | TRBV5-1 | TGCGCCAGCAGCTTGGCAGGCTACAGGGGTTATGGGGCCAACGTCCTGACTTTC | CASSLAGYRGYGANVLTF
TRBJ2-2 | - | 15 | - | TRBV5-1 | TGCGCCAGCAGCTTGGAAGTACTTAGCTCCGGGGAGCTGTTTTTT | CASSLEVLSSGELFF
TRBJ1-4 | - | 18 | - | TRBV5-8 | TGTGCCAGCAGCTTGGCCCTCACAGCACTTGCAACTAATGAAAAACTGTTTTTT | CASSLALTALATNEKLFF
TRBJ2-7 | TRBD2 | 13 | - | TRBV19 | TGTGCCAGTAGGCAGCGGGGGGGCTACGAGCAGTACTTC | CASRQRGGYEQYF
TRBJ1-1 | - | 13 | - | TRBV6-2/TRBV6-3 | TGTGCCAGCAGTTCTTTACAGGACACTGAAGCTTTCTTT | CASSSLQDTEAFF
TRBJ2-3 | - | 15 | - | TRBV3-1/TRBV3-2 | TGTGCCAGCAGCCCGCAGTTTGGTAGCTCAGATACGCAGTATTTT | CASSPQFGSSDTQYF
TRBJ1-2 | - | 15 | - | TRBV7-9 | TGTGCCAGCAGCCCGCGCGGGACGCTTTCATATGGCTACACCTTC | CASSPRGTLSYGYTF
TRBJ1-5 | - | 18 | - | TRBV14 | TGTGCCAGCAGCCAAAAAAAAGGGGAGCGGCCTAGCAATCAGCCCCAGCATTTT | CASSQKKGERPSNQPQHF
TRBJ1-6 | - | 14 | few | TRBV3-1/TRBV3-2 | TGTGCCAGCAGCCAAGTGCAGGGTACTTCACCCCTCCACTTT | CASSQVQGTSPLHF
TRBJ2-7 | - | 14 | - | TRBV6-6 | TGTGCCAGCAGTCCGGGGGTCCCCTCCTACGAGCAGTACTTC | CASSPGVPSYEQYF
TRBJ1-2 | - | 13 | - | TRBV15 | TGTGCCACCAGCAGAGAAACCAACTATGGCTACACCTTC | CATSRETNYGYTF
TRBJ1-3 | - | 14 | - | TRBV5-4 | TGTGCCAGCAGATCCGGCAGCTCTGGAAACACCATATATTTT | CASRSGSSGNTIYF
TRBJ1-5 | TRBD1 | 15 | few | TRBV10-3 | TGTGCCATCAGTGGCCAGACAGGGGGGCTTCAGCCCCAGCATTTT | CAISGQTGGLQPQHF
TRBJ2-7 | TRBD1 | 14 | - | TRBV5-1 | TGCGCCAGCGGAACCGGACAGGGTAGCTACGAGCAGTACTTC | CASGTGQGSYEQYF
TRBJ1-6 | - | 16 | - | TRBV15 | TGTGCCACCAGCAGAGATCGAATGGTTATCGATTCACCCCTCCACTTT | CATSRDRMVIDSPLHF
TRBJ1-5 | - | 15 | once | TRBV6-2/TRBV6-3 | TGTGCCAGCAGTTACCTCAGGAATAACAATCAGCCCCAGCATTTT | CASSYLRNNNQPQHF
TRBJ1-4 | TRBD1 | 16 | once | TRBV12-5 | TGTGCTAGTGCCTCCGCGGGGTGGACAGGGGGGGAAAAACTGTTTTTT | CASASAGWTGGEKLFF